The clone carrying this T cell receptor beta chain occurred a few times. Antigen: not known. This CDR3 is built from 13 residues. The V gene lost 5 bases and the J gene lost 9 bases, with 17 bases spanning the gap. The germline V gene encodes CDR1 SEHNR and CDR2 FQNEAQ (reference sequence). The data stem from a study of T cells after yellow fever vaccination. Study observations and caveats: A secondary response was less intense yet reached its peak sooner, at day 5 versus 15. Only a minor proportion of clonotypes was detected across both CD4 and CD8 compartments. Post-booster repertoires again held most primary-vaccination clones (about 96% CD4, roughly 88% CD8). Contamination of FACS-sorted repertoires by abundant clonotypes from the bulk population could occur.

A single record per CDR3 protein comes from TCRdb applying MiXCR to the 5' RACE reads. This table has around 610,000 distinct CDR3 sequences, roughly 14% appearing once. This TCR came from a young man who received the YFV17D yellow fever vaccine. The material sequenced was PBMCs, taken on the day of the yellow fever booster vaccination. The chain employs TRBV7-9 and TRBJ2-7, with no clear D. The DNA for the CDR3 is TGTGCCAGCAGCCCCCCCCCCGCCTTGGGGCAGTACTTC. It codes for CASSPPPALGQYF.